One and the same sample provided the 14 T cell receptor beta chains below, sequenced in a study of CD8 T cells in Susac syndrome. When the RNA was reverse transcribed, random hexamers were used with an input of 0.5 to 1 ug. TCRdb reprocessed the immunoSEQ multiplex PCR reads with MiXCR, giving one entry per CDR3 protein. The data show roughly 200,000 distinct CDR3 sequences, approximately 93% seen once. The material sequenced was CD4+ T cells from PBMCs. The receptors shown here come from a human donor in good health.

The table lists this clonotype with a few counts. V gene TRBV20-1 combines with J gene TRBJ1-1; TRBD1 might be the D (5 bases). The germline V gene has CDR1 DFQATT and CDR2 SNEGSKA (reference sequence). CDR3 length: 11 amino acids. Between the trimmed V and J ends, which lost 6 bases and 3 bases, there was a span of 8 bases. The CDR3 protein is CSARQYTEAFF. The CDR3 DNA reads TGCAGTGCCCGACAGTACACTGAAGCTTTCTTT.

The CDR3 sequence: CASTGRGANEKLFF. Here the CDR3 DNA reads TGTGCCAGCACGGGGCGGGGAGCTAATGAAAAACTGTTTTTT. The V gene is TRBV3-1, the J gene TRBJ1-4; D is possibly TRBD1 (5 bases). The germline V gene encodes CDR1 LGHDT and CDR2 YNNKEL (reference sequence). V lost 7 bases and J lost 3, with 12 bases in between. The CDR3 length is 14 residues.

The genes are TRBV30 and TRBJ1-1; D not certain. The V end lost 4 bases, the J end lost 7 bases, and 7 bases lay between the germline ends. Looked up from germline, CDR1 is GTSNPN and CDR2 is SVGIG (reference sequence). The CDR3 covers 10 residues. The DNA of the CDR3 is TGTGCCTGGACGCAGGTTGAAGCTTTCTTT. Protein: CAWTQVEAFF.

A remark on this clonotype: The junction departs from germline at one end; a sequencing error may be responsible. The chain has TRBV14 and TRBJ2-1; 8 bases line up with TRBD2. CDR3 size: 15 residues. Germline V lookup: CDR1 SGHDN, CDR2 FVKESK. Written as DNA, the CDR3 is TGTGCCAGCGCGGTCGCGGGGGGCCGCTACATTGAGCAGTTCTTC. Encoded protein: CASAVAGGRYIEQFF.

The chain is built from TRBV30 and TRBJ1-5, with unresolved D. Trimming took off 4 bases at V and 2 bases at J, with 15 bases between the two ends. The length of the CDR3 is 15 residues. CDR1 and CDR2 from the germline V gene are GTSNPN and SVGIG (reference sequence). This chain's CDR3 is CAWMSPVRGNQPQHF. CDR3 sequence (DNA): TGTGCCTGGATGTCCCCCGTTCGTGGCAATCAGCCCCAGCATTTT.

The rearrangement links TRBV7-2 to TRBJ2-7; no clear D gene. V was pared by 1 base and J by 2 bases, with 12 bases between. The V gene's germline CDR1 is SGHTA and CDR2 FQGNSA. There are 15 residues in the CDR3. The CDR3 coding sequence is TGTGCCAGCAGCTTAGGCTCCGGGCCCCCCTACGAGCAGTACTTC. Residues: CASSLGSGPPYEQYF.

The chain combines TRBV18 with TRBJ2-2; D remains unclear. The ends were cut back, 3 bases at V and 7 bases at J, with 9 bases in the middle. The CDR3 is made up of 13 amino acids. The germline V gene encodes CDR1 KGHSH and CDR2 LQKENI. Written as DNA, the CDR3 is TGTGCCAGCTCACCCGACCTGCGCGGGGAGCTGTTTTTT. Its protein product is CASSPDLRGELFF.

This clonotype appeared a few times. The chain recombines TRBV11-1 with TRBJ2-7, with D unclear. CDR1 and CDR2 (germline): SGHAT, FQDESV (reference sequence). Trimming took 5 bases from V and 0 from J, leaving 5 bases between them. CDR3 length equals 12 residues. Here the CDR3 DNA reads TGTGCCAGCAGCCATGACTCCTACGAGCAGTACTTC. This gives the protein CASSHDSYEQYF.

The chain recombines TRBV20-1 with TRBJ2-3; D is uncertain. The CDR3 runs 15 residues. The germline V gene encodes CDR1 DFQATT and CDR2 SNEGSKA (reference sequence). Trimming took off 0 bases at V and 1 base at J, with 11 bases between the two ends. The CDR3 loop is CSARDPPPGTDTQYF. CDR3 nucleotides: TGCAGTGCTAGAGATCCACCTCCGGGCACAGATACGCAGTATTTT.

The V gene is TRBV12-3 or TRBV12-4, the J gene TRBJ2-1, with 10 bases fitting TRBD2. The CDR3 has 13 residues. V dropped 5 bases and J dropped 13; count of bases not matched to a gene: 8. CDR3 in DNA: TGTGCCAGCAGTCTGAGCGGGGGGGCCTCCCAGTTCTTC. Translated, it gives CASSLSGGASQFF.

This chain joins TRBV7-2 and TRBJ2-5, with 7 bases matching TRBD1. CDR1 and CDR2 (germline): SGHTA, FQGNSA. This CDR3 has 14 amino acids. The trim removed 4 bases at V and 5 bases at J, leaving 7 bases unmatched. CDR3 nucleotides: TGTGCCAGCAGCTCACGACAGGGTCGGGAGACCCAGTACTTC. It codes for CASSSRQGRETQYF.

The rearrangement joins TRBV2 to TRBJ1-4, with D unresolved. Germline V gene lookup returns CDR1 SNHLY and CDR2 FYNNEI. Trimming removed 7 bases at V and 0 bases at J, with 12 bases between. This CDR3 is built from 15 residues. The DNA for the CDR3 is TGTGCCAGCACTCTTGGAACCACAACTAATGAAAAACTGTTTTTT. Residues: CASTLGTTTNEKLFF.

The chain is built from TRBV5-1 and TRBJ2-2, with unresolved D. The V and J ends lost 4 bases and 4 bases respectively, with 8 bases between them. Per the germline V gene, CDR1 is SGHRS and CDR2 is YFSETQ. The CDR3 is 13 residues long. CDR3 coding DNA: TGCGCCAGCAGCCTGACCAGCACCGGGGAGCTGTTTTTT. As protein: CASSLTSTGELFF.

The CDR3 region has the DNA TGTGCCAGCAGTGGGGCCTCCAACGAGCAGTACGTC. Translated, it gives CASSGASNEQYV. J is TRBJ2-7 and V is TRBV12-3 or TRBV12-4, with D tentatively TRBD1 (5 bases). The CDR3 has 12 amino acids.